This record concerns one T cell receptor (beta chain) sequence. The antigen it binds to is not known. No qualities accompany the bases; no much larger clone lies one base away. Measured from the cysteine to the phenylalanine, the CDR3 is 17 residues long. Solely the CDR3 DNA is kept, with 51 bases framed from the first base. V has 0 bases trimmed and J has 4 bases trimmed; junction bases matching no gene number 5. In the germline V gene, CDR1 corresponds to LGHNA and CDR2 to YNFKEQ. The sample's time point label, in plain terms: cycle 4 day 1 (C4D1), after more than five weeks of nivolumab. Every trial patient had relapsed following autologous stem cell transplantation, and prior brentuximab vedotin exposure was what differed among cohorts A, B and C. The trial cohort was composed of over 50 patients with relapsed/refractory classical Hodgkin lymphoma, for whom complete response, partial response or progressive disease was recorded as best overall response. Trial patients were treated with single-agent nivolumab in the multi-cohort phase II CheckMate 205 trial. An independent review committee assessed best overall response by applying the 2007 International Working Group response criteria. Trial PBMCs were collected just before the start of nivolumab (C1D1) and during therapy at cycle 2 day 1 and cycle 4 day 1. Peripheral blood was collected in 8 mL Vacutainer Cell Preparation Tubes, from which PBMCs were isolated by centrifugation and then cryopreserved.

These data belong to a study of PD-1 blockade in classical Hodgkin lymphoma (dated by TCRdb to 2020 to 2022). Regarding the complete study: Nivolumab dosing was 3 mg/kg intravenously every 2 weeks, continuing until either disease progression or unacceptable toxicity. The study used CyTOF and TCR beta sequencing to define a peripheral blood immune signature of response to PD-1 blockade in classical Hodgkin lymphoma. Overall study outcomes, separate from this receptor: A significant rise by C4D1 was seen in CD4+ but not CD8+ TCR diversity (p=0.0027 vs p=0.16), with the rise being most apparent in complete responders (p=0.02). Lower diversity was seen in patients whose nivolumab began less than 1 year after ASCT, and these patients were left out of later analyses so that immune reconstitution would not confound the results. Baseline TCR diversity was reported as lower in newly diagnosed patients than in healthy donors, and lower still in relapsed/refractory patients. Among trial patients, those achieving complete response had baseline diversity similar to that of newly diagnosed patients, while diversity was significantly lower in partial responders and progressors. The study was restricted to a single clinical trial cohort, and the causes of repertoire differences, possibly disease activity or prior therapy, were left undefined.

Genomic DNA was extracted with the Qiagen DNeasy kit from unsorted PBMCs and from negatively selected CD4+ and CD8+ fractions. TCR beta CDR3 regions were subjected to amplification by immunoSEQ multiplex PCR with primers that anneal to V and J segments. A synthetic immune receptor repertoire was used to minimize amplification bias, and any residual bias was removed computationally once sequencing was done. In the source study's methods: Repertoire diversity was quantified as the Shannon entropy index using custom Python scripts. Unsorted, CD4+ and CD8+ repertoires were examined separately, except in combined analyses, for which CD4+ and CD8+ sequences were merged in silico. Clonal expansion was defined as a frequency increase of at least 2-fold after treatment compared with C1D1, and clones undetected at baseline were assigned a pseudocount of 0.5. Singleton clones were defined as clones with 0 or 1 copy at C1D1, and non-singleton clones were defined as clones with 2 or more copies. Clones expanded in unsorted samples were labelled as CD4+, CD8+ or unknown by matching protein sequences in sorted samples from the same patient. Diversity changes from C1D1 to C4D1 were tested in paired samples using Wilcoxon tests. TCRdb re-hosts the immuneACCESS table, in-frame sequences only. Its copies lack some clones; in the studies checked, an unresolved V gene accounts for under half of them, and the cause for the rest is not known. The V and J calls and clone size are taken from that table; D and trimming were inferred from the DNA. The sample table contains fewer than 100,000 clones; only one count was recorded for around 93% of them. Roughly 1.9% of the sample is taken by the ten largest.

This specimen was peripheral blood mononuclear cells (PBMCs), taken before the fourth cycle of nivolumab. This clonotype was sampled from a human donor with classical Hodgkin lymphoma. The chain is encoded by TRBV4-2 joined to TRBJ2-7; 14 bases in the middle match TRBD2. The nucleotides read TGTGCCAGCAGCCAAGATCCGACTAGCGGGAGGGAATACGAGCAGTACTTC. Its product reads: CASSQDPTSGREYEQYF.